This T cell receptor (beta chain) originates from a study of shared clonotypes between healthy human individuals. Measured with immunoSEQ multiplex PCR; TCRdb has only the in-frame clones, and not every one. This sample has 740,000 or so clones, with more than 70% found just once. There are 14 residues in the CDR3. V shed 7 bases, J shed 7 bases, and the junction held 9 bases outside the gene matches. CDR1 and CDR2 from the germline V gene are MNHNS and SASEGT. Sequenced sample: memory CD4+ T cells sorted from blood. Subset of the sample: CD45RA-negative fraction. This clonotype was obtained from a woman in her thirties in good health. This rearrangement joins TRBV6-1 to TRBJ1-5, with TRBD1 identical over 8 bases. DNA of the CDR3: TGTGCCAGCACCCTTAGGACAGGGAGGCAGCCCCAGCATTTT. Translation gives CASTLRTGRQPQHF.